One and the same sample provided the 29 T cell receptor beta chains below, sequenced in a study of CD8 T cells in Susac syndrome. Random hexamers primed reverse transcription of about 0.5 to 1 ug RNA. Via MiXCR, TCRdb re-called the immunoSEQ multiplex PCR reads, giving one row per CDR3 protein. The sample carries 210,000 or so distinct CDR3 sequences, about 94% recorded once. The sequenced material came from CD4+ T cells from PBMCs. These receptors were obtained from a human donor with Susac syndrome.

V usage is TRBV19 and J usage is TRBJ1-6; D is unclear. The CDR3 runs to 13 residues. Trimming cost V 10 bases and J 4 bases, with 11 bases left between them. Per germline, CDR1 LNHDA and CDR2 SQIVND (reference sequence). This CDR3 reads CATGPNYNSPLHF. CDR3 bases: TGTGCCACCGGACCGAATTATAATTCACCCCTCCACTTT.

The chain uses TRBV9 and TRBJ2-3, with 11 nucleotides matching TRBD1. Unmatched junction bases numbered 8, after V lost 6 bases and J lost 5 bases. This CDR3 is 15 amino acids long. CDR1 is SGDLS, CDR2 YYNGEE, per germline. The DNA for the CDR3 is TGTGCCAGCACCGCCCTCGGGACAGGGGGAGATACGCAGTATTTT. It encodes CASTALGTGGDTQYF.

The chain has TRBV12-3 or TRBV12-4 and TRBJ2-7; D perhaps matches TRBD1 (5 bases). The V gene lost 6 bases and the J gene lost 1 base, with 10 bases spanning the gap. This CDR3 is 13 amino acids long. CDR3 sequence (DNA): TGTGCCAGCAGCCTAACAGGATCCTACGAGCAGTACTTC. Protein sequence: CASSLTGSYEQYF.

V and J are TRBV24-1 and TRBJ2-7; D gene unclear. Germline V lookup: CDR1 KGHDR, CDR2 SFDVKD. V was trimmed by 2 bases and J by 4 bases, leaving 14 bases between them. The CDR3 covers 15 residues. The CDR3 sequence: CATSDSAAEFYEQYF. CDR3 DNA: TGTGCCACCAGTGATTCGGCCGCCGAATTTTACGAGCAGTACTTC.

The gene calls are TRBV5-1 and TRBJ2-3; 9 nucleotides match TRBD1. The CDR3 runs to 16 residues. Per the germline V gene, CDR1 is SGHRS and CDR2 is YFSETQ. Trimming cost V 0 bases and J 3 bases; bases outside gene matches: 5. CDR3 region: CASSLDLGQGTDTQYF. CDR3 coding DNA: TGCGCCAGCAGCTTGGACTTAGGACAGGGGACAGATACGCAGTATTTT.

The DNA of the CDR3 is TGCAGTGCTAGAGCCGCGACAGGGTGGCAGGAGACCCAGTACTTC. Its translation is CSARAATGWQETQYF. This chain uses TRBV20-1 with TRBJ2-5; 7 bases fit TRBD1. The CDR3 contains 15 residues. The V segment lost 1 base and the J segment 5 bases; nucleotides outside the gene matches: 10. Germline V lookup: CDR1 DFQATT, CDR2 SNEGSKA (reference sequence).

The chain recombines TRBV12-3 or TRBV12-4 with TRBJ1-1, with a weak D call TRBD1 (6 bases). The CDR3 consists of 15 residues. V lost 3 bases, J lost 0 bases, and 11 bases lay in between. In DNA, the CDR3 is TGTGCCAGCAGTTTCGGGGACACTCTGAACACTGAAGCTTTCTTT. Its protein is CASSFGDTLNTEAFF.

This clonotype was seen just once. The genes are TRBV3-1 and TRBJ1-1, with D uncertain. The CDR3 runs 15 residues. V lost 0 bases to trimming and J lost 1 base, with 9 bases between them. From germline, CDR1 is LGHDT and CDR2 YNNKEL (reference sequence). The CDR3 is CASSQDWSANTEAFF. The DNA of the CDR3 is TGTGCCAGCAGCCAAGATTGGTCAGCGAACACTGAAGCTTTCTTT.

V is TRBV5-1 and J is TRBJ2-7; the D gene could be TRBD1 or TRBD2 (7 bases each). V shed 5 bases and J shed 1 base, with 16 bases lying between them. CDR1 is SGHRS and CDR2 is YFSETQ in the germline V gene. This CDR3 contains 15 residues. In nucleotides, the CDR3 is TGCGCCAGCAGGGGGGGGCAGGGGGAATCCTACGAGCAGTACTTC. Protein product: CASRGGQGESYEQYF.

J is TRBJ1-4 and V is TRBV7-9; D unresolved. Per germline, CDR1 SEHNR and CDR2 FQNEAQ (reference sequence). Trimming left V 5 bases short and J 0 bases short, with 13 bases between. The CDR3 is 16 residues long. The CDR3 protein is CASSTGVGATNEKLFF. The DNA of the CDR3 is TGTGCCAGCAGCACCGGTGTGGGAGCAACTAATGAAAAACTGTTTTTT.

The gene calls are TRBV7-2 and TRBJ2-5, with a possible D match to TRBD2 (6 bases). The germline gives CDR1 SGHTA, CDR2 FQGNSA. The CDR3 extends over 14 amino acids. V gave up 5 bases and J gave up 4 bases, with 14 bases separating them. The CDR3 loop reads CASSPLASLETQYF. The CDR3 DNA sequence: TGTGCCAGCAGCCCGCTAGCGAGCCTAGAGACCCAGTACTTC.

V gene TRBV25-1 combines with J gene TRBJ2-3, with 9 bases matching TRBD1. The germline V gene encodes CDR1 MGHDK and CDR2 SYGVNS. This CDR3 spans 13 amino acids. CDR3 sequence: CGTGGWSTDTQYF. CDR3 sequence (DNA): TGTGGAACAGGGGGCTGGAGCACAGATACGCAGTATTTT.

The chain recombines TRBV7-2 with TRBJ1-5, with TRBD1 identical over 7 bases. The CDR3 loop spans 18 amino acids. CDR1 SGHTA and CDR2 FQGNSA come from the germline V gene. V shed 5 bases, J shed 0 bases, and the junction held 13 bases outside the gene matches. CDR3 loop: CASSRKADRIDSNQPQHF. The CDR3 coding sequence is TGTGCCAGCAGCCGCAAAGCGGACAGGATCGATAGCAATCAGCCCCAGCATTTT.

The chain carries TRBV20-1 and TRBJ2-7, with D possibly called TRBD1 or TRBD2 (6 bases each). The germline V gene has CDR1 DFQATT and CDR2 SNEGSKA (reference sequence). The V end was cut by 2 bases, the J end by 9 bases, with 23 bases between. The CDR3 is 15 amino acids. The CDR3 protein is CSARKSGGTRELQYF. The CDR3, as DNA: TGCAGTGCTAGAAAGTCCGGGGGCACAAGGGAATTGCAGTACTTC.

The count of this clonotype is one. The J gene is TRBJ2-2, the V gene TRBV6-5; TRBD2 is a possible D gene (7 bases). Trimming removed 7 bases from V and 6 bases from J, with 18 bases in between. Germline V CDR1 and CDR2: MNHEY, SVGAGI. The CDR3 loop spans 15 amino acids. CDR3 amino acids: CASNRGGEGAGELFF. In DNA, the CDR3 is TGTGCCAGCAATCGCGGGGGCGAGGGTGCCGGGGAGCTGTTTTTT.

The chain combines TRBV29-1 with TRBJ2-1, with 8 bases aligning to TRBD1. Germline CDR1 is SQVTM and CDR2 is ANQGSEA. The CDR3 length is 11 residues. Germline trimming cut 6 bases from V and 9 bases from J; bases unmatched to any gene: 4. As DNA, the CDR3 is TGCAGCGTGACAGGGGCGGGTGAGCAGTTCTTC. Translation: CSVTGAGEQFF.

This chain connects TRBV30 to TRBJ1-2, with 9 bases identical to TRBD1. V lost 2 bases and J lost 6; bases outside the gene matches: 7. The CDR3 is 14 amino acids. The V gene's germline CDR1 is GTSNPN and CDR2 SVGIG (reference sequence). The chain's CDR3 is CAWSSPGQGNGYTF. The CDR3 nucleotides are TGTGCCTGGAGTTCTCCCGGACAGGGGAATGGCTACACCTTC.

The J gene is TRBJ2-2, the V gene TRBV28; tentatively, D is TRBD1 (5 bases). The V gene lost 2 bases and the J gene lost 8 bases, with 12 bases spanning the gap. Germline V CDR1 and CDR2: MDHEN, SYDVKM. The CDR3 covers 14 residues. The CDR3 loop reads CASSLGHAGGELFF. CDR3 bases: TGTGCCAGCAGTTTAGGACACGCCGGTGGGGAGCTGTTTTTT. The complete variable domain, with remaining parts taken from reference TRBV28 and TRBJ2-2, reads DVKVTQSSRYLVKRTGEKVFLECVQDMDHENMFWYRQDPGLGLRLIYFSYDVKMKEKGDIPEGYSVSREKKERFSLILESASTNQTSMYLCASSLGHAGGELFFGEGSRLTVL.

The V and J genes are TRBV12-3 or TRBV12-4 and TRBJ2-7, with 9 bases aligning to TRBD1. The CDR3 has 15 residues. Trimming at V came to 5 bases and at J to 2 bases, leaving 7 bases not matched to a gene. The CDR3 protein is CASSKQGALAYEQYF. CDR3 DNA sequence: TGTGCCAGCAGTAAACAGGGGGCGCTAGCCTACGAGCAGTACTTC.

In DNA form, the CDR3 reads TGTGCCAGCAGTTACTCGAAATGGCAGGGGGCGGACTCTGGGGCCAACGTCCTGACTTTC. As protein: CASSYSKWQGADSGANVLTF. The rearrangement links TRBV6-5 to TRBJ2-6; 8 bases map to TRBD1. Germline V lookup: CDR1 MNHEY, CDR2 SVGAGI. V gave up 0 bases and J gave up 0 bases; unmatched junction bases: 10. The CDR3 consists of 20 residues.

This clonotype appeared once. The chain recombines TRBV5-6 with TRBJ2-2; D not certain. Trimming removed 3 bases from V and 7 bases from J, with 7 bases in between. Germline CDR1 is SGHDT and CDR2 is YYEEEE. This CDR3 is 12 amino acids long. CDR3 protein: CASSSAGGELFF. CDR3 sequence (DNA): TGTGCCAGCAGCTCGGCTGGCGGGGAGCTGTTTTTT.

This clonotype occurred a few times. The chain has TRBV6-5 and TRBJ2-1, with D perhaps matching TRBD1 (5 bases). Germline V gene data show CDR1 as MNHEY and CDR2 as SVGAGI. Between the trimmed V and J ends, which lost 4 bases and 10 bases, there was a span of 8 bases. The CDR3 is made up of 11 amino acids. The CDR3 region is CASSSPGEQFF. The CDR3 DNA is TGTGCCAGCAGTTCCCCAGGGGAGCAGTTCTTC.

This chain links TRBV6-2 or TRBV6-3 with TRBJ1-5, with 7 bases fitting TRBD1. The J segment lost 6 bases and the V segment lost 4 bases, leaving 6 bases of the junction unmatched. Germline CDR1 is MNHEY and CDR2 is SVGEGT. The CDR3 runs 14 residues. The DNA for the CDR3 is TGTGCCAGCAGTTTCCCAAGGGACAGTCAGCCCCAGCATTTT. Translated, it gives CASSFPRDSQPQHF.

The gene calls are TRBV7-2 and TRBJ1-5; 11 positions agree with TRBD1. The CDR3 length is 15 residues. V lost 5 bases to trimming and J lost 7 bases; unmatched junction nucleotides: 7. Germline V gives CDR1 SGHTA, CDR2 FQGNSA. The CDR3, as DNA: TGTGCCAGCAGCCCCAGGGGACAGGGGGGCCAGCCCCAGCATTTT. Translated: CASSPRGQGGQPQHF.

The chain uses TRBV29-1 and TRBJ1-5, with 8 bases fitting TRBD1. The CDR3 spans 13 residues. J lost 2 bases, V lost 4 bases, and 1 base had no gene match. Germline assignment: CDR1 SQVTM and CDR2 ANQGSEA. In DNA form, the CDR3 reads TGCAGCGTTGGACAGGGGCGCAATCAGCCCCAGCATTTT. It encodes CSVGQGRNQPQHF.

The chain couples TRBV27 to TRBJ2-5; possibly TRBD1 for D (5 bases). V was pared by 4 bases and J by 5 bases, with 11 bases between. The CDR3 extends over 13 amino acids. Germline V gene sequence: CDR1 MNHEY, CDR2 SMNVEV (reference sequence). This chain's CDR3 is CASSYDSRETQYF. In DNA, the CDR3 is TGTGCCAGCAGTTATGACAGTAGGGAGACCCAGTACTTC.

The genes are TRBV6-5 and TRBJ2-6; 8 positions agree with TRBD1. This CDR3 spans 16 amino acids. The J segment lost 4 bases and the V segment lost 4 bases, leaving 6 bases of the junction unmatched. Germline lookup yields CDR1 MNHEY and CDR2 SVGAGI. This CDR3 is CASSSTGGYGANVLTF. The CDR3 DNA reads TGTGCCAGCAGTTCCACAGGGGGGTACGGGGCCAACGTCCTGACTTTC.

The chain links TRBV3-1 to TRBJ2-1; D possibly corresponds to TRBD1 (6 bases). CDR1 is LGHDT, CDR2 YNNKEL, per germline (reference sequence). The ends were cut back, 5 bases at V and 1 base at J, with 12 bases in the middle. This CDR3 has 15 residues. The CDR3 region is CASSGRDISYNEQFF. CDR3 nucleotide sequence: TGTGCCAGCAGCGGCCGGGACATTTCCTACAATGAGCAGTTCTTC.

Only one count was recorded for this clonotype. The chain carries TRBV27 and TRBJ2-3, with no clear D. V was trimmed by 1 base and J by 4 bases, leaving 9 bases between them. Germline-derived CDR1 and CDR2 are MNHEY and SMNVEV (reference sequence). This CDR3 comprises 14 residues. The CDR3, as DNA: TGTGCCAGCAGTTTATTGCCAGTCCCAGATACGCAGTATTTT. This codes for CASSLLPVPDTQYF.